These 28 T cell receptor beta chains came from one sample sequenced in a study of breast tumors, draining lymph nodes, adjacent tissues. Axillary draining lymph nodes of breast cancer patients supplied the node samples. TCRdb ran MiXCR on the multiplex PCR reads and lists one entry per CDR3 protein. The table records roughly 80,000 distinct CDR3 sequences, approximately 19% of them present only once. The source material was axillary lymph node tissue. These receptor sequences come from a female donor with breast cancer. Some clones in this sample may be carry-over from other donors' samples.

This clonotype was seen ten or more times. The J gene is TRBJ2-2, the V gene TRBV5-1, with TRBD1 identical over 7 bases. After removal of 4 bases from V and 4 bases from J, the junction contained 10 bases not matched to a gene. This CDR3 has 16 amino acids. Looked up from germline, CDR1 is SGHRS and CDR2 is YFSETQ. The CDR3 reads CASSTGDSSTTGELFF. In DNA, the CDR3 is TGCGCCAGCAGCACAGGGGACAGCTCAACCACCGGGGAGCTGTTTTTT.

To note about this clonotype: One base away lies a much larger clone, so this may be a sequencing read error. This chain links TRBV4-2 with TRBJ1-5; D is ambiguous. The CDR3 is 15 amino acids. CDR1 is LGHNA and CDR2 is YNFKEQ in the germline V gene. The CDR3 protein is CASSQDDGGREPRHF. The CDR3 DNA reads TGTGCCAGCAGCCAAGATGATGGCGGTAGAGAGCCCCGGCATTTT.

There are many counts of this clonotype. The chain joins TRBV19 to TRBJ2-1, with D maybe TRBD1 (5 bases). The V and J ends lost 3 bases and 5 bases respectively, with 8 bases between them. This CDR3 has 13 residues. CDR1 is LNHDA, CDR2 SQIVND, per germline (reference sequence). The CDR3, as DNA: TGTGCCAGTAGTATTCGACAGCACAATGAGCAGTTCTTC. Protein product: CASSIRQHNEQFF.

This clonotype was counted a few times. The chain uses TRBV14 and TRBJ1-2, with 9 bases matching TRBD1. The CDR3 sequence is 14 residues long. Germline assignment: CDR1 SGHDN and CDR2 FVKESK. J was trimmed by 7 bases and V by 4 bases; bases with no gene match: 7. This chain's CDR3 is CASSLPGQGFGYTF. CDR3 DNA sequence: TGTGCCAGCAGCCTTCCGGGACAGGGATTTGGCTACACCTTC.

This clonotype has at least ten counts. V and J are TRBV5-5 and TRBJ2-3, with 9 bases aligning to TRBD2. Germline V gives CDR1 SGHKS, CDR2 YYEKEE (reference sequence). V shed 3 bases and J 3 bases; nucleotides not matched to a gene: 8. The CDR3 contains 16 residues. The CDR3 DNA follows: TGTGCCAGCAGCTCCAAGCGGGAGGTAGGGACAGATACGCAGTATTTT. Translating it yields CASSSKREVGTDTQYF.

This clonotype has ten or more counts. The V call is TRBV4-3, the J call TRBJ2-1, with D tentatively TRBD1 (6 bases). The CDR3 is 15 residues long. CDR1 LGHNA and CDR2 YSLEER come from the germline V gene. Trimming shortened V by 0 bases and J by 6 bases, and 12 bases separated the two germline ends. CDR3 sequence reads: CASSQDRDTLNEQFF. In DNA, the CDR3 is TGCGCCAGCAGCCAAGATCGGGACACTCTCAATGAGCAGTTCTTC.

This clonotype came up once. This may come from a read error, since a much larger clone is one base off. Since the CDR3 does not end with the conserved phenylalanine or tryptophan, this likely comes from a read error. The gene calls are TRBV5-1 and TRBJ2-2; possibly TRBD2 for D (5 bases). From germline, CDR1 is SGHRS and CDR2 YFSETQ. The CDR3 extends over 14 amino acids. Between the trimmed V and J ends, which lost 4 bases and 4 bases, there was a span of 11 bases. In DNA, the CDR3 is TGCGCCAGCAGCGGAGGCAGGCCCACCGGGGAGCTGTTTCTT. It codes for CASSGGRPTGELFL.

In this sample, this clonotype turned up many times. This rearrangement joins TRBV11-3 to TRBJ2-2; D could derive from TRBD1 or TRBD2 (5 bases each). The germline V and J ends were trimmed by 5 bases and 7 bases, with 14 bases remaining between them. Germline CDR1 SGHNT, CDR2 YENEEA. CDR3 size: 14 residues. The CDR3 DNA reads TGTGCCAGCAGCCCCCTGAGAGGGGTCGGGGAGCTGTTTTTT. Its protein is CASSPLRGVGELFF.

Written as DNA, the CDR3 is TGTGCCAGCAGCGTCCGGTTTGGTTGGCGGGAGCGCGATGAGCAGTTCTTC. It encodes CASSVRFGWRERDEQFF. This chain uses TRBV5-8 with TRBJ2-1; TRBD2 aligns across 7 bases. The CDR3 extends over 17 amino acids. V dropped 4 bases and J dropped 8; count of bases not matched to a gene: 18. Germline values: CDR1 SGHTS, CDR2 YDEGEE.

The rearrangement links TRBV18 to TRBJ1-5, with D hard to call. V lost 6 bases and J 11 bases, leaving 14 bases between the germline ends. CDR3 length: 12 amino acids. The germline gives CDR1 KGHSH, CDR2 LQKENI. For the CDR3, the DNA is TGTGCCAGCTCCCAGGATACTTGGGCCCAGCATTTT. This gives the protein CASSQDTWAQHF.

The V call is TRBV28, the J call TRBJ1-2; D is possibly TRBD1 (5 bases). CDR3 size: 14 residues. Germline V lookup: CDR1 MDHEN, CDR2 SYDVKM. V was shortened by 10 bases and J by 2 bases, with 17 bases between the two germline ends. DNA of the CDR3: TGTGCCACCACTAGGCTTCGGGGGAACTATGGCTACACCTTC. Translating gives CATTRLRGNYGYTF.

This clonotype was counted ten times or more. The genes are TRBV6-2 or TRBV6-3 and TRBJ2-7; D is possibly TRBD2 (6 bases). The ends were cut back, 4 bases at V and 5 bases at J, with 15 bases in the middle. Per the germline V gene, CDR1 is MNHEY and CDR2 is SVGEGT. This CDR3 has 14 amino acids. CDR3 amino acids: CASSSAAGLNEQYF. DNA of the CDR3: TGTGCCAGCAGTTCAGCAGCGGGTCTCAACGAGCAGTACTTC.

This clonotype was seen a single time. Since a much larger clone is just one base distant, this may be a read error. This chain uses TRBV19 with TRBJ2-1; 8 bases fit TRBD2. This CDR3 is built from 15 residues. CDR1 is LNHDA, CDR2 SQIVND, per germline (reference sequence). CDR3 DNA sequence: TGTGCCAGTCGGGAAATAGCGGGACGGTTCAATGGGCAGTTCTTC. It translates to CASREIAGRFNGQFF.

A word on this clonotype: A much larger clone lies one base from this, so it may be a read error. The gene calls are TRBV6-4 and TRBJ2-1; D tentatively reads TRBD1 or TRBD2 (6 bases each). Looked up from germline, CDR1 is MRHNA and CDR2 is SNTAGT. CDR3 size: 17 residues. V lost 3 bases, J lost 5 bases, and 20 bases lay in between. Written as DNA, the CDR3 is TGTGCCAGCAGTGAGGTGGGGGGCGCAGCTCCAAACAATGAGCAGTTCTTC. Translation: CASSEVGGAAPNNEQFF.

The J gene is TRBJ2-7, the V gene TRBV6-1, with no clear D. CDR3 length: 12 amino acids. Germline V CDR1 and CDR2: MNHNS, SASEGT. Between the trimmed V and J ends, which lost 10 bases and 0 bases, there was a span of 10 bases. The CDR3 bases are TGTGCCAACGGATTAGACTCCTACGAGCAGTACTTC. It encodes CANGLDSYEQYF.

The chain joins TRBV13 to TRBJ2-3, with TRBD2 matching 7 bases. CDR1 PRHDT and CDR2 FYEKMQ come from the germline V gene (reference sequence). The CDR3 loop spans 18 amino acids. V trimming: 5 bases; J trimming: 8 bases; junction bases outside the gene matches: 22. The CDR3: CASSPRARGGRPGGTQYF. The CDR3 coding sequence is TGTGCCAGCAGCCCTCGGGCGCGGGGAGGGCGGCCGGGGGGTACGCAGTATTTT.

The chain joins TRBV28 to TRBJ2-2, with a tentative D call TRBD2 (6 bases). This CDR3 has 15 residues. Germline loops: CDR1 MDHEN, CDR2 SYDVKM. Deletions cut 7 bases from V and 1 base from J, with 13 bases between. The CDR3 loop is CASNPPGGNTGELFF. The CDR3 DNA sequence: TGTGCCAGCAACCCACCCGGGGGGAACACCGGGGAGCTGTTTTTT.

This clonotype was detected ten times or more. V and J are TRBV19 and TRBJ1-5; 9 nucleotides agree with TRBD1. The CDR3 spans 15 residues. The V segment lost 6 bases and the J segment 5 bases; nucleotides outside the gene matches: 8. Germline lookup yields CDR1 LNHDA and CDR2 SQIVND (reference sequence). DNA for the CDR3: TGTGCCAGTAGGTGGGACAGGGCCTCCGATCAGCCCCAGCATTTT. Translated: CASRWDRASDQPQHF.

The rearrangement links TRBV5-6 to TRBJ2-5, with 9 positions matching TRBD2. The CDR3 runs 15 residues. Germline V CDR1 and CDR2: SGHDT, YYEEEE. V was pared by 0 bases and J by 7 bases, with 7 bases of the junction left unmatched. In DNA form, the CDR3 reads TGTGCCAGCAGCTTGGACCTAGCGGGAAAAGGGACCCAGTACTTC. This gives the protein CASSLDLAGKGTQYF.

V usage is TRBV4-1 and J usage is TRBJ2-1; 7 nucleotides align to TRBD2. Germline CDR1 MGHRA, CDR2 YSYEKL. Losses at the gene ends were 0 bases for V and 0 bases for J; bases not matched to a gene: 11. The CDR3 runs to 19 residues. DNA of the CDR3: TGCGCCAGCAGCCAAGAAAGGCGATTAGCGGGTAGCTCCTACAATGAGCAGTTCTTC. The encoded protein is CASSQERRLAGSSYNEQFF.

In this sample, this clonotype turned up a few times. The gene calls are TRBV18 and TRBJ2-7, with 11 bases identical to TRBD2. V lost 5 bases to trimming and J lost 6 bases; unmatched junction nucleotides: 6. The CDR3 length is 14 residues. Germline V lookup: CDR1 KGHSH, CDR2 LQKENI. The DNA for the CDR3 is TGTGCCAGCTCAGAACTAGCGGGAGAAGGCGAGCAGTACTTC. Amino acids: CASSELAGEGEQYF.

This clonotype was detected many times. The chain uses TRBV10-3 and TRBJ1-5; maybe TRBD1 (6 bases). This CDR3 spans 13 amino acids. Germline CDR1 reads ENHRY; CDR2 reads SYGVKD. Between the trimmed V and J ends, which lost 10 bases and 4 bases, there was a span of 14 bases. CDR3 in amino acids: CASDDRRNQPQHF. DNA of the CDR3: TGTGCCAGCGACGACAGGCGGAATCAGCCCCAGCATTTT.

In this sample, this clonotype turned up many times. This chain joins TRBV20-1 and TRBJ2-6; D remains ambiguous. The CDR3 consists of 14 residues. Germline V CDR1 and CDR2: DFQATT, SNEGSKA (reference sequence). V lost 6 bases and J lost 0, with 9 bases in between. Here the CDR3 DNA reads TGCAGTGCGAAACAGCGCTCTGGGGCCAACGTCCTGACTTTC. Translated: CSAKQRSGANVLTF.

The rearrangement links TRBV5-1 to TRBJ2-5; the D call may be TRBD1 or TRBD2 (7 bases each). Germline V gene lookup returns CDR1 SGHRS and CDR2 YFSETQ. This CDR3 is 14 amino acids long. V lost 4 bases and J 5 bases, leaving 15 bases between the germline ends. The CDR3 coding sequence is TGCGCCAGCAGCCCGCAGGGGGGGCTGGAGACCCAGTACTTC. It is translated as CASSPQGGLETQYF.

On this clonotype: Since a much larger clone is just one base distant, this may be a read error. The rearrangement joins TRBV6-1 to TRBJ1-4; D uncertain. V lost 6 bases and J lost 5, with 19 bases in between. Germline values: CDR1 MNHNS, CDR2 SASEGT. The CDR3 has 16 amino acids. For the CDR3, the DNA is TGTGCCAGCAGCCATGTCCGGACGGATGGGAATGAAAAACTGTTTTTT. Its translation is CASSHVRTDGNEKLFF.

This clonotype occurred once. The CDR3 nucleotides are TGTGCCAGCAGTGAGCATGGTCGGGGAGGCTATGGCTACACCTTC. Its protein is CASSEHGRGGYGYTF. The genes are TRBV25-1 and TRBJ1-2; the D is unclear. The CDR3 length is 15 residues. V lost 3 bases, J lost 4 bases, and 15 bases lay in between. Germline V gives CDR1 MGHDK, CDR2 SYGVNS.

The count of this clonotype is one. J is TRBJ1-2 and V is TRBV30; 12 nucleotides line up with TRBD1. This CDR3 comprises 16 residues. Germline CDR1 is GTSNPN and CDR2 is SVGIG (reference sequence). V lost 7 bases, J lost 13 bases, and 22 bases stayed unmatched. CDR3 loop: CAYHRDRGRNVIGLTF. The CDR3 bases are TGTGCCTACCACCGGGACAGGGGGCGGAACGTCATCGGTCTCACCTTC.

A word on this clonotype: Given a much more abundant clone one base away, this may be a read error. V gene TRBV6-1 combines with J gene TRBJ2-5, with 10 bases lining up with TRBD1. The CDR3 runs to 14 residues. The trim removed 6 bases at V and 9 bases at J, leaving 10 bases unmatched. Germline-derived CDR1 and CDR2 are MNHNS and SASEGT. The CDR3 coding sequence is TGTGCCAGCAGACAAGACAGGGGGCGGGAGGCCCAGTACTTC. As protein: CASRQDRGREAQYF.